The present TCR beta chain was sequenced within a study of blood T cells in healthy people across ages. The CDR3 is made up of 14 amino acids. The V gene lost 0 bases and the J gene lost 2 bases, with 8 bases spanning the gap. CDR1 and CDR2 from the germline V gene are DFQATT and SNEGSKA (reference sequence). With a J-beta primer mix and a sample-barcoded 5' primer, a second PCR ran about 7 to 11 cycles. TCRdb processed the 5' RACE reads anew with MiXCR; each CDR3 protein has one entry. The sample comprises roughly 800,000 distinct CDR3 sequences, 35% to 40% of which are singletons, and around 13% rests with the top ten. Study results and limitations: Nothing was known about donor CMV status, and this possibly confounded expanded clonotype changes.

On this clonotype: Its specificity is unknown.

The chain recombines TRBV20-1 with TRBJ1-5; D is perhaps TRBD1 (6 bases). The sequenced sample was blood. The receptor comes from a young man in good health. The CDR3 reads CSARDHRGNQPQHF. CDR3 bases: TGCAGTGCTAGAGATCACAGGGGCAATCAGCCCCAGCATTTT.